One and the same sample provided the 9 T cell receptor beta chains below, sequenced in a study of T cells in Graves' hyperthyroidism and ophthalmopathy. Researchers took RNA transcripts and amplified the TCR beta CDR3 regions from them. The HTBI primer set was used in a first-round RT-PCR of the TCR CDR3. TCRdb called the multiplex PCR reads again in MiXCR, with one record for every CDR3 protein. The sample gives under 250,000 distinct CDR3 sequences, 24% of which show up once; about a third is in the top ten. The sequencing sample was made of blood. The receptors were gathered from a woman aged 40-49 years with Graves' ophthalmopathy.

With respect to this clonotype: At one of its ends the junction is not consistent with the germline gene, which may arise from a read error. This chain connects TRBV28 to TRBJ2-7; 7 bases align to TRBD2. Germline values: CDR1 MDHEN, CDR2 SYDVKM. The CDR3 has 18 residues. The CDR3 DNA reads TGTTCCAGCAGCTCCCCCCCTGTGGGCGGGAGTAGTTTCCGCGAGCAGTACTTC. Its translation is CSSSSPPVGGSSFREQYF.

The CDR3 DNA reads TGTGCCAGCAGAAAAGCAGGGAGGAGCAATCAGCCCCAGCATTTT. It is translated as CASRKAGRSNQPQHF. The chain joins TRBV6-2 or TRBV6-3 to TRBJ1-5; a weak D match, TRBD1 (5 bases). CDR3 size: 15 residues. V dropped 6 bases and J dropped 1 base, with 13 bases sitting between them. Germline V gene lookup returns CDR1 MNHEY and CDR2 SVGEGT.

This clonotype was counted at least ten times. The chain joins TRBV4-1 to TRBJ1-1, with unresolved D. Germline values: CDR1 MGHRA, CDR2 YSYEKL. Trimming pared 3 bases from V and 3 bases from J, leaving 8 bases between. The CDR3 length is 13 residues. As DNA, the CDR3 is TGCGCCAGCAGCCAGCAGATGTACACTGAAGCTTTCTTT. Protein product: CASSQQMYTEAFF.

This clonotype was observed many times. The chain couples TRBV28 to TRBJ1-2; no definite D call. Germline V gene lookup returns CDR1 MDHEN and CDR2 SYDVKM. Trimming shortened V by 5 bases and J by 0 bases, and 10 bases separated the two germline ends. This CDR3 is 14 amino acids long. CDR3 in DNA: TGTGCCAGCAGTCCGTCAGTCGCTAACTATGGCTACACCTTC. It encodes CASSPSVANYGYTF.

The V call is TRBV10-3, the J call TRBJ2-7; the match to TRBD2 covers 14 bases. CDR3 length equals 15 residues. The V and J ends lost 10 bases and 6 bases, in that order; junction bases with no gene match: 11. Germline loops: CDR1 ENHRY, CDR2 SYGVKD. The CDR3 loop is CATSGMGLAGVEQYF. In nucleotides, the CDR3 is TGTGCCACCTCCGGCATGGGACTAGCGGGAGTCGAGCAGTACTTC.

This clonotype showed up many times. The chain combines TRBV19 with TRBJ2-7, with 8 bases fitting TRBD2. The germline gives CDR1 LNHDA, CDR2 SQIVND (reference sequence). This CDR3 is built from 13 residues. With V trimmed by 8 bases and J by 4 bases, 7 bases remained unmatched. For the CDR3, the DNA is TGTGCCAGTGCATCGGCGGGAGGATACGAGCAGTACTTC. Amino acids: CASASAGGYEQYF.

This clonotype came up many times. The junction does not match germline at one end; this may be a read error. The chain combines TRBV13 with TRBJ2-7, with D maybe TRBD2 (6 bases). The CDR3 extends over 15 amino acids. CDR1 is PRHDT and CDR2 is FYEKMQ in the germline V gene (reference sequence). CDR3 coding DNA: TGTGCCAGCAGCCAGACTAGGTCTACGGATTACGGGCAGTACTTC. Protein sequence: CASSQTRSTDYGQYF. Combining the CDR3 with reference TRBV13 and TRBJ2-7 gives the whole variable domain AAGVIQSPRHLIKEKRETATLKCYPIPRHDTVYWYQQGPGQDPQFLISFYEKMQSDKGSIPDRFSAQQFSDYHSELNMSSLELGDSALYFCASSQTRSTDYGQYFGPGTRLTVT.

This clonotype appeared a few times. An end of the junction does not agree with germline; a read error may underlie this. V is TRBV4-1 and J is TRBJ1-1; D gene uncertain. Per germline, CDR1 MGHRA and CDR2 YSYEKL. The length of the CDR3 is 13 residues. The CDR3 is CASSQVASTGCLF. The DNA for the CDR3 is TGCGCCAGCAGCCAAGTTGCTAGTACCGGGTGCCTGTTT.

This clonotype was recorded at least ten times. The chain is built from TRBV12-3 or TRBV12-4 and TRBJ2-7, with 8 bases fitting TRBD1. With V trimmed by 4 bases and J by 5 bases, 4 bases remained unmatched. CDR3 length equals 13 residues. The CDR3 nucleotides read TGTGCCAGCAGTTGGGACAGGCGCAACGAGCAGTACTTC. It translates to CASSWDRRNEQYF.